This T cell receptor (beta chain) is from a study of shared clonotypes between healthy human individuals. Study as a whole: Three plates were used per donor for CD4 naive, three for CD4 memory, two for CD8 naive and one for CD8 memory.

From germline, CDR1 is SGHNT and CDR2 YYREEE (reference sequence). V lost 2 bases and J lost 3; bases outside the gene matches: 7. The CDR3 loop spans 17 amino acids. The authors' processing: ImmunoSEQ sequences covered only the junction and lacked quality scores; filtering therefore differed. Some clones are missing from TCRdb's copy, which holds only in-frame ones; the method was immunoSEQ multiplex PCR. V and J calls and clone size are given by that table; D and trimming were obtained from the DNA. The sample has about 580,000 clones, 98% seen once; the top ten hold more than 0.3%. CD45RO-negative, CCR7-selected cells formed the naive CD8 fraction, which excluded terminally differentiated effector memory CD45RA+ cells.

The J gene is TRBJ2-2, the V gene TRBV5-4; 10 bases line up with TRBD2. This receptor was obtained from a young man in good health. Sequencing used naive CD8+ T cells sorted from blood. The CDR3: CASSFLPSGRDTGELFF. The CDR3 DNA reads TGTGCCAGCAGCTTTCTCCCTAGCGGGAGAGACACCGGGGAGCTGTTTTTT.